This entry describes one T cell receptor beta chain. CDR3 length: 13 amino acids. Germline CDR1 is DFQATT and CDR2 is SNEGSKA (reference sequence). The V and J ends lost 5 bases and 1 base respectively, with 11 bases between them. TCR beta from blood CD8+ and CD4+ T cells was sequenced. TEMRA cells were FACS-enriched and CD8+ and CD4+ T cells negatively isolated. This record belongs to a study of CD8 T cells in Susac syndrome. Random hexamers served to reverse transcribe about 0.45 to 1 ug RNA. Across 54 Vbeta and 13 Jbeta, TCR beta CDR3 was amplified with immunoSEQ multiplex PCR. TCRdb called the immunoSEQ multiplex PCR reads again in MiXCR, with one record for every CDR3 protein. The sample shows approximately 200,000 distinct CDR3 sequences, about 96% of them seen only once.

The sequenced material came from CD4+ T cells from PBMCs. The clonotype originates from a human donor with multiple sclerosis. This rearrangement joins TRBV20-1 to TRBJ2-5, with D tentatively TRBD2 (5 bases). DNA of the CDR3: TGCAGTGCTCCCTCGGGGATCCAAGAGACCCAGTACTTC. It encodes CSAPSGIQETQYF.